This TCR beta chain stems from a study of CD8 T cell repertoires and HIV-1 epitope variants (dated by TCRdb to the early 2020s). Notes on the research overall: Twenty-five peptides representing autologous and known Gag and Nef epitope variants were each used to stimulate T cells in separate culture wells. The control conditions were a CMV, EBV and flu peptide pool, the Ebola AY9 epitope as a negative control, and a well with no peptide. Cultures were maintained for approximately 9 days in IMDM with gentamicin, and half-media changes adding IL-2, IL-7 and IL-15 were performed on days 3 and 7. T cells were enriched using the EasySep Human T Cell Enrichment Kit and were co-cultured with equal numbers of autologous T cell-negative cells serving as antigen-presenting cells. An aliquot of 1M T cells was saved as an uncultured baseline condition, separate from the roughly 80 T cell cultures. A total of more than 70 T cell cultures were run, with each culture condition done in triplicate except for one peptide, which was done in duplicate. Tested epitopes included three Gag epitope families and Nef HW9 and YT9.

Findings and caveats that apply to the study as a whole: Fewer than ten antigen-specific TCR beta clonotypes were identified, of which more than five appeared to be cross-reactive for autologous or known escape epitope variants. Roughly five clonotypes recognized the Nef KF9 family and one clonotype recognized the HW9 family, while no responses to the TAALDMSHF plasma variant were seen. The assay could identify only TCR beta chains and pointed to proliferation in response to antigen, not to T cell function or cytokine profile.

This clone was found a few times. The target of this receptor is not known. No qualities accompany the bases; no much larger clone lies one base away. The EasySep Human CD8+ T Cell Enrichment Kit was used on day 10 to isolate CD8+ T cells from every culture. The germline V gene yields SGHRS for CDR1 and YFSETQ for CDR2. The CDR3, cysteine through phenylalanine, is 15 amino acids long. Only the CDR3 DNA stays, 45 bases, in frame from base 1. V loses 3 bases, J loses 0 bases, and the germline ends lie 13 bases apart. Sequencing of TCR beta CDR3 regions was done on the immunoSEQ platform at survey depth. The QIAamp DNA micro kit was used to extract genomic DNA from every cultured and uncultured CD8+ T cell population. As for the original processing: Samples with under 5,000 productive reads were excluded, and this exclusion removed about 7% of the 75 HIV peptide-stimulated cultures. Sequences were trimmed to CDR3 by a MANAFEST web app, and nonproductive sequences, CDR3s under 5 amino acids, and sequences not starting with C or ending with F/W were removed. Clonotypes were classified as antigen-specific only if expansion was observed in at least 2 of 3 replicates versus the no-peptide control at FDR 0.01, only within one epitope family. A specific clonotype also had to show a frequency at least fivefold higher than in wells stimulated with peptides from other epitope families. This immuneACCESS table, as held by TCRdb, lists in-frame sequences with V and J called but not all clones. Of the missing ones, under half trace to an unresolved V gene in checked studies; the others have no known cause. V and J calls and clone size come straight from that table; D and trimming were deduced from the DNA. This sample holds approximately 6,600 clones; around 70% were observed only once. The ten largest clonotypes hold roughly 40% of the sample.

The rearranged segments are TRBV5-1 and TRBJ2-7, with the D gene not clear enough to name. The receptor was isolated from a male donor with HIV. Sequenced: cultured CD8+ T cells derived from PBMCs. Here the CDR3 is given as CASSSSFYDSYEQYF. The bases read TGCGCCAGCAGCTCCTCCTTCTACGACTCCTACGAGCAGTACTTC.